The 6 T cell receptor beta chains listed next were all sequenced from one sample in a study of cytomegalovirus exposure and HLA in healthy donors. With 60 Vbeta and 13 Jbeta primers, the PCR was carried out. Measured with immunoSEQ multiplex PCR; TCRdb has only the in-frame clones, and not every one. Seen here are fewer than 200,000 clones, around 79% observed once, and the top ten hold roughly 2.6%. Sequenced input: PBMCs. Receptors were obtained from a woman between 35 and 50 years old in good health and CMV-seropositive.

The chain couples TRBV4-1 to TRBJ2-1; D is ambiguous. V was shortened by 1 base and J by 1 base, with 17 bases between the two germline ends. The CDR3 runs 18 residues. Germline CDR1 and CDR2: MGHRA and YSYEKL. The CDR3 DNA follows: TGCGCCAGCAGCCAAGCGAGTAGAGTTCTTGGTTCCTACAATGAGCAGTTCTTC. It translates to CASSQASRVLGSYNEQFF.

This rearrangement joins TRBV5-1 to TRBJ1-2; D is undetermined. The CDR3 is 14 residues long. V gave up 5 bases and J gave up 1 base, with 12 bases separating them. Germline V gene data show CDR1 as SGHRS and CDR2 as YFSETQ. CDR3 nucleotide sequence: TGCGCCAGCAGGCTGTCCCCTAATAACTATGGCTACACCTTC. This sequence encodes CASRLSPNNYGYTF.

The V gene is TRBV28, the J gene TRBJ1-2, with D tentatively TRBD1 (5 bases). This CDR3 comprises 15 residues. Deletions cut 0 bases from V and 2 bases from J, with 10 bases between. Germline CDR1 reads MDHEN; CDR2 reads SYDVKM. CDR3: CASSLWGDSNYGYTF. CDR3 sequence (DNA): TGTGCCAGCAGTTTATGGGGGGACTCCAACTATGGCTACACCTTC.

The V gene is TRBV6-5, the J gene TRBJ1-2; D gene unclear. The V gene lost 0 bases and the J gene lost 0 bases, with 5 bases spanning the gap. The CDR3 is 14 residues long. CDR1 and CDR2 from the germline V gene are MNHEY and SVGAGI. The CDR3 nucleotides read TGTGCCAGCAGTTACTCGCCAGCTAACTATGGCTACACCTTC. It encodes CASSYSPANYGYTF.

V usage is TRBV5-4 and J usage is TRBJ2-7; TRBD2 might be the D (6 bases). The V end lost 7 bases, the J end lost 1 base, and 12 bases lay between the germline ends. CDR1 is SGHNT, CDR2 YYREEE, per germline (reference sequence). The CDR3 is 13 amino acids. The CDR3 spells CASRVGGSYEQYF. CDR3 bases: TGTGCCAGCCGTGTTGGGGGGTCCTACGAGCAGTACTTC.

With respect to this clone: The sample holds other DNA sequences that translate to the same CDR3. This chain joins TRBV4-1 and TRBJ2-1; 10 bases line up with TRBD1. The V segment lost 4 bases and the J segment 0 bases; nucleotides outside the gene matches: 3. Germline lookup yields CDR1 MGHRA and CDR2 YSYEKL. There are 16 residues in the CDR3. In DNA form, the CDR3 reads TGCGCCAGCAGCCCGGGACAGGGGAACTCCTACAATGAGCAGTTCTTC. Translating it yields CASSPGQGNSYNEQFF.